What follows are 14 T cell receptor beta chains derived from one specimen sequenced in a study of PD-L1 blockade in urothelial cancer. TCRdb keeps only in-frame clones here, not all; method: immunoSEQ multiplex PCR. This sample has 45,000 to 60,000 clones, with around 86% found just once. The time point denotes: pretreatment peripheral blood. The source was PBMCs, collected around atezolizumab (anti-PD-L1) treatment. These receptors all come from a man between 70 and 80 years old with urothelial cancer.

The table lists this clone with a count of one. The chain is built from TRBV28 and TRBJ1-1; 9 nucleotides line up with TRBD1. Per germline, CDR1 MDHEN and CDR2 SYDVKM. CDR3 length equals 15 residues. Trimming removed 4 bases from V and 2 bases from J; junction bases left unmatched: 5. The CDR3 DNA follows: TGTGCCAGCAGTTCAACGGGACAGGGAAACACTGAAGCTTTCTTT. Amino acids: CASSSTGQGNTEAFF.

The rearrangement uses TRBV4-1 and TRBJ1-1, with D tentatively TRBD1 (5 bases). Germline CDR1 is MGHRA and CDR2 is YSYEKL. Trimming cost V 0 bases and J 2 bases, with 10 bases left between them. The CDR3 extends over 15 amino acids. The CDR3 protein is CASSQEGRVNTEAFF. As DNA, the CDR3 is TGCGCCAGCAGCCAAGAGGGCAGGGTAAACACTGAAGCTTTCTTT.

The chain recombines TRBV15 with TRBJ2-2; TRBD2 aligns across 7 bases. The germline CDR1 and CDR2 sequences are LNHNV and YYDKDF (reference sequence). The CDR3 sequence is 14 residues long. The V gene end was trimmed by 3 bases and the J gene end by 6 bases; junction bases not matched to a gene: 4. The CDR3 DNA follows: TGTGCCACCAGCAGGCGGGAGTGGGCCGGGGAGCTGTTTTTT. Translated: CATSRREWAGELFF.

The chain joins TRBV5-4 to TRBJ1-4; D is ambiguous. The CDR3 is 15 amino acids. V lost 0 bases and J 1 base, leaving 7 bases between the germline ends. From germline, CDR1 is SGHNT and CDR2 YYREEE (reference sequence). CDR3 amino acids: CASSLGPGTNEKLFF. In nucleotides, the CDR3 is TGTGCCAGCAGCTTGGGGCCGGGAACTAATGAAAAACTGTTTTTT.

DNA of the CDR3: TGTGCCAGCAGCCCCCGACAGGGGGACTCCTACGAGCAGTACTTC. Its protein is CASSPRQGDSYEQYF. The chain employs TRBV5-5 and TRBJ2-7; 9 bases agree with TRBD1. The CDR3 is 15 residues long. With V trimmed by 4 bases and J by 0 bases, 5 bases remained unmatched. Germline V CDR1 and CDR2: SGHKS, YYEKEE (reference sequence).

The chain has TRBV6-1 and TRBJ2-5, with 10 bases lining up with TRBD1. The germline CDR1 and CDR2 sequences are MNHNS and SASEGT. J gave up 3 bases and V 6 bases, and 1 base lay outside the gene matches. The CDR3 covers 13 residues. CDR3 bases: TGTGCCAGCAGGACAGGGGGCAAAGAGACCCAGTACTTC. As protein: CASRTGGKETQYF.

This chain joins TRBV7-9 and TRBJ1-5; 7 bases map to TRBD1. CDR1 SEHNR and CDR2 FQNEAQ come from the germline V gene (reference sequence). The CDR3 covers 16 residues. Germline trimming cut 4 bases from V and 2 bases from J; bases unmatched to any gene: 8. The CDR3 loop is CASSSILTGGNQPQHF. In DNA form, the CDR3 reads TGTGCCAGCAGCTCGATCCTTACAGGGGGCAATCAGCCCCAGCATTTT.

CDR3 protein: CAISESGRGKDGYTF. The CDR3 DNA sequence: TGTGCCATCAGTGAGTCAGGCAGGGGCAAAGATGGCTACACCTTC. The genes are TRBV10-3 and TRBJ1-2, with a weak D call TRBD1 (6 bases). Germline lookup yields CDR1 ENHRY and CDR2 SYGVKD. Between the trimmed V and J ends, which lost 0 bases and 6 bases, there was a span of 14 bases. This CDR3 region has 15 residues.

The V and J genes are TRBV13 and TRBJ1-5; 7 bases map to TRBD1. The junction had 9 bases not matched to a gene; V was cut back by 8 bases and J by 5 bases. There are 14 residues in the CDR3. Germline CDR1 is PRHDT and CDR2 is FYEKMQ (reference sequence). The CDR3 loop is CASWGQGGHQPQHF. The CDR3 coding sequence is TGTGCCAGCTGGGGGCAGGGGGGTCATCAGCCCCAGCATTTT.

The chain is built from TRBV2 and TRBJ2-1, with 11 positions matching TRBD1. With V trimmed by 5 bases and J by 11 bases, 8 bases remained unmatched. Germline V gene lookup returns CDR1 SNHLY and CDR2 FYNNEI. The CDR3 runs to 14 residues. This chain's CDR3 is CASSSDRGQGKQFF. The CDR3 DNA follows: TGTGCCAGCAGTTCGGACAGGGGGCAAGGTAAGCAGTTCTTC.

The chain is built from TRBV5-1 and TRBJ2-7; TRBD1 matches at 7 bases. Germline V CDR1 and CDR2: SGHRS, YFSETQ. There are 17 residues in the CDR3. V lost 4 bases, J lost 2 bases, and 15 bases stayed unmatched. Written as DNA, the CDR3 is TGCGCCAGCAGCCTCGCCGGGACAGCCACAATTACCTACGAGCAGTACTTC. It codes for CASSLAGTATITYEQYF.

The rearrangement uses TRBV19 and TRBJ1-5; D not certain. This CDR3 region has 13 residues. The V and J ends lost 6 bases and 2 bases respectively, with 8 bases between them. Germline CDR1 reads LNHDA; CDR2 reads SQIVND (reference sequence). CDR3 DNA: TGTGCCAGTAGCGGACTTGGCAATCAGCCCCAGCATTTT. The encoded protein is CASSGLGNQPQHF.

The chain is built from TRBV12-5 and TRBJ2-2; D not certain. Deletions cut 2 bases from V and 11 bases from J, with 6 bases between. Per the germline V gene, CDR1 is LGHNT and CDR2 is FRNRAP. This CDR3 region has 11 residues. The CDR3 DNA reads TGTGCTAGTGGTTTGTTCCGTGAGCTGTTTTTT. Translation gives CASGLFRELFF.

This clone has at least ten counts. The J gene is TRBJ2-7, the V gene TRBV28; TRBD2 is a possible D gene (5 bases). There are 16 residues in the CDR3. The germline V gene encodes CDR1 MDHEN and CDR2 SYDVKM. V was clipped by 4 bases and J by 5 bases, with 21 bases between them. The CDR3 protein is CASSSAWRALKDEQYF. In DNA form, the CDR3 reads TGTGCCAGCAGTTCCGCCTGGCGGGCACTAAAGGACGAGCAGTACTTC.